The rows below give T cell receptor beta chains drawn from one sample of a study of neurological immune-mediated disorders. TCRdb used MiXCR to reprocess the 5' RACE reads, holding one entry per CDR3 protein. The sample lists over 25,000 distinct CDR3 sequences; roughly an eighth were seen once. The sample comprised PBMCs. The receptors originated from a man in his sixties in good health. The CDR3 runs from the conserved cysteine through the conserved F or W. The D gene is left open where the match is weak. Expanded clones are given a class, and other clones once, few, many or no size at all.

abundance | d_gene | j_gene | v_gene | CDR3aa | CDR3nt
many | TRBD1 | TRBJ2-5 | TRBV7-9 | CASSFTRTGAGETQYF | TGTGCCAGCAGCTTCACCAGGACAGGGGCGGGGGAGACCCAGTACTTC
many | NA | TRBJ2-1 | TRBV7-9 | CASSSLGAGYNEQFF | TGTGCCAGCAGCTCCCTCGGCGCGGGCTACAATGAGCAGTTCTTC
many | TRBD2 | TRBJ2-5 | TRBV27 | CATSAGISGRETQYF | TGTGCCACCAGCGCAGGGATTAGCGGGAGGGAGACCCAGTACTTC
many | NA | TRBJ2-5 | TRBV12-3/TRBV12-4 | CASSLEVPQYF | TGTGCCAGCAGCCTGGAGGTGCCCCAGTACTTC
many | NA | TRBJ1-2 | TRBV4-1 | CASSQEAFTNYGYTF | TGCGCCAGCAGCCAAGAGGCCTTTACTAACTATGGCTACACCTTC
many | NA | TRBJ1-2 | TRBV5-1 | CASSLGPAWGYTF | TGCGCCAGCAGCTTGGGCCCCGCGTGGGGCTACACCTTC
few | NA | TRBJ2-7 | TRBV6-2/TRBV6-3 | CASSQTRQREQYF | TGTGCCAGCAGTCAGACCCGACAGCGCGAGCAGTACTTC
many | NA | TRBJ2-3 | TRBV13 | CASTSAGRDTQYF | TGTGCCAGCACCTCGGCGGGAAGGGATACGCAGTATTTT
many | NA | TRBJ2-1 | TRBV11-2 | CASSSAGGDRQFF | TGTGCCAGCAGCTCCGCTGGGGGGGACAGGCAGTTCTTC
many | TRBD2 | TRBJ2-7 | TRBV20-1 | CSASGTSGGYEQYF | TGCAGTGCATCCGGGACTAGCGGAGGTTACGAGCAGTACTTC
many | TRBD1 | TRBJ2-5 | TRBV20-1 | CSARDPWTGGRETQYF | TGCAGTGCTAGAGATCCCTGGACAGGGGGCAGGGAGACCCAGTACTTC
medium-sized | NA | TRBJ2-7 | TRBV5-6 | CASSALESGTSYEQYF | TGTGCCAGCAGCGCCCTCGAGTCGGGTACCTCCTACGAGCAGTACTTC
many | NA | TRBJ2-1 | TRBV20-1 | CSANGFEGHNEQFF | TGCAGTGCTAACGGGTTCGAGGGACACAATGAGCAGTTCTTC
many | NA | TRBJ2-7 | TRBV12-3/TRBV12-4 | CASRMTGSSYEQYF | TGTGCCAGCAGAATGACCGGGAGCTCCTACGAGCAGTACTTC
many | NA | TRBJ1-5 | TRBV20-1 | CSAMGFDSNQPQHF | TGCAGTGCTATGGGTTTCGATAGCAATCAGCCCCAGCATTTT
many | NA | TRBJ1-1 | TRBV7-9 | CASSPPPVGSTEAFF | TGTGCCAGCAGCCCCCCTCCCGTGGGGAGTACTGAAGCTTTCTTT
many | TRBD2 | TRBJ2-1 | TRBV29-1 | CSVEGLASGGVGEQFF | TGCAGCGTTGAAGGTTTGGCTAGCGGGGGGGTTGGTGAGCAGTTCTTC
many | NA | TRBJ2-3 | TRBV18 | CASSRFGRDTDTQYF | TGTGCCAGCTCACGGTTCGGCCGAGACACAGATACGCAGTATTTT
many | TRBD1 | TRBJ2-1 | TRBV5-1 | CASSYLGQGSYNEQFF | TGCGCCAGCAGCTATCTCGGACAGGGCTCCTACAATGAGCAGTTCTTC
many | NA | TRBJ2-7 | TRBV28 | CASSPLAPIYEQYF | TGTGCCAGCAGTCCACTAGCACCGATCTACGAGCAGTACTTC
many | TRBD2 | TRBJ2-1 | TRBV28 | CASSTGTSGRAISIYEQFF | TGTGCCAGCAGCACGGGGACTAGCGGGAGGGCCATCTCTATATATGAGCAGTTCTTC
many | TRBD2 | TRBJ2-3 | TRBV10-3 | CAISGTSGTTTDTQYF | TGTGCCATCAGCGGGACTAGCGGGACGACCACAGATACGCAGTATTTT
many | NA | TRBJ2-3 | TRBV5-1 | CASSLQDTQYF | TGCGCCAGCAGCTTACAAGATACGCAGTATTTT
many | NA | TRBJ2-7 | TRBV5-5 | CASSLVPPSYEQYF | TGTGCCAGCAGCTTGGTCCCACCCTCCTACGAGCAGTACTTC
many | NA | TRBJ2-3 | TRBV7-3 | CASSFKSTDTQYF | TGTGCCAGCAGCTTTAAGAGCACAGATACGCAGTATTTT
many | TRBD2 | TRBJ2-4 | TRBV5-1 | CASSFNGGEDIQYF | TGCGCCAGCAGCTTTAATGGGGGGGAGGACATTCAGTACTTC
many | NA | TRBJ2-2 | TRBV5-1 | CASSLNPGTGELFF | TGCGCCAGCAGCTTGAACCCGGGGACCGGGGAGCTGTTTTTT
many | TRBD1 | TRBJ2-3 | TRBV5-1 | CASSLEPGQGAVDTQYF | TGCGCCAGCAGCTTGGAACCGGGACAGGGGGCCGTAGATACGCAGTATTTT
many | NA | TRBJ1-3 | TRBV6-1 | CASSEWGPGTPGNTIYF | TGTGCCAGCAGTGAATGGGGCCCCGGGACACCTGGAAACACCATATATTTT
many | NA | TRBJ2-7 | TRBV20-1 | CSARDRVAALRYF | TGCAGTGCTAGAGATAGGGTAGCGGCCTTGAGGTACTTC
many | NA | TRBJ2-1 | TRBV5-1 | CASSLGPTYNEQFF | TGCGCCAGCAGCTTGGGACCGACCTACAATGAGCAGTTCTTC
NA | NA | TRBJ2-1 | TRBV10-3 | CSISEKNGHEQFF | TGTTCTATCAGTGAGAAGAACGGGCATGAGCAGTTCTTC
many | TRBD2 | TRBJ2-5 | TRBV29-1 | CSVDRSGGAKTQYF | TGCAGCGTTGATAGAAGCGGGGGCGCCAAGACCCAGTACTTC
many | NA | TRBJ2-3 | TRBV4-3 | CASSQDVLATDTQYF | TGCGCCAGCAGCCAAGATGTACTAGCAACAGATACGCAGTATTTT
many | TRBD1 | TRBJ1-5 | TRBV11-2 | CASSSWTGEDGNQPQHF | TGTGCCAGCAGCTCATGGACAGGGGAAGATGGCAATCAGCCCCAGCATTTT
few | NA | TRBJ1-6 | TRBV4-2 | CASSPDGWRGYNSPLHF | TGTGCCAGCAGCCCAGACGGGTGGAGGGGCTATAATTCACCCCTCCACTTT
NA | TRBD1 | TRBJ2-7 | TRBV20-1 | CSASGQSYEQYF | TGCAGTGCTTCGGGACAGAGTTACGAGCAGTACTTC
many | TRBD1 | TRBJ2-1 | TRBV20-1 | CSASGRGQVHEQFF | TGCAGTGCTAGTGGCAGGGGGCAAGTACATGAGCAGTTCTTC
many | NA | TRBJ2-5 | TRBV20-1 | CSASYDASETQYF | TGCAGTGCTTCTTATGACGCTTCGGAGACCCAGTACTTC
many | NA | TRBJ1-2 | TRBV29-1 | CSAFGHIQGSTWGYTF | TGCAGCGCTTTTGGACATATACAGGGTTCCACCTGGGGCTACACCTTC
many | NA | TRBJ2-7 | TRBV6-5 | CASWGDSYEQYF | TGTGCCAGCTGGGGGGACTCCTACGAGCAGTACTTC